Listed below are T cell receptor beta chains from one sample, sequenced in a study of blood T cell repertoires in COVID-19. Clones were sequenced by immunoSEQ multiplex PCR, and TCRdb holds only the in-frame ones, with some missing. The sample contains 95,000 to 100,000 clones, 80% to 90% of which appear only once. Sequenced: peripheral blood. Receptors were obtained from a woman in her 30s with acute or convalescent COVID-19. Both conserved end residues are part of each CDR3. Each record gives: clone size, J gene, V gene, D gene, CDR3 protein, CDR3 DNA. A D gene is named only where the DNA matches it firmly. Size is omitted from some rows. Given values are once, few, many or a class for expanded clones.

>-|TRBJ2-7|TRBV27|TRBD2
CASSIRLAGAEQYF
TGTGCCAGCAGTATACGACTAGCGGGGGCCGAGCAGTACTTC
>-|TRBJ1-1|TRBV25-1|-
CASSYGGGLNTEAFF
TGTGCCAGTTCTTACGGGGGTGGGTTGAACACTGAAGCTTTCTTT
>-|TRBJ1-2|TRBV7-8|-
CASSLVLAANYGYTF
TGTGCCAGCAGCTTAGTCCTCGCGGCTAACTATGGCTACACCTTC
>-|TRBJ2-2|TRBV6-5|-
CASRQGPNTGELFF
TGTGCCAGCAGGCAGGGTCCGAACACCGGGGAGCTGTTTTTT
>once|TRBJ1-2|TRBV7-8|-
CASSFGGNYGYTF
TGTGCCAGCAGCTTCGGGGGGAACTATGGCTACACCTTC
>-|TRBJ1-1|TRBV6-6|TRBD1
CASSIQGGTEAFF
TGTGCCAGCAGTATACAGGGGGGGACTGAAGCTTTCTTT
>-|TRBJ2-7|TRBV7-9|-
CASSSYGGPYEQYF
TGTGCCAGCAGCTCTTACGGGGGGCCCTACGAGCAGTACTTC
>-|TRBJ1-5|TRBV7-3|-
CASSSTPSGPQHF
TGTGCCAGCAGCTCTACCCCCTCGGGGCCCCAGCATTTT
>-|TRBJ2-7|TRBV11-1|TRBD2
CASSVTSGAYEQYF
TGTGCCAGCAGCGTGACTAGCGGGGCCTACGAGCAGTACTTC
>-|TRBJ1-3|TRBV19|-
CASKRQPYSGNTIYF
TGTGCCAGTAAACGACAGCCATACTCTGGAAACACCATATATTTT
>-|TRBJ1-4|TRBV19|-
CASSIGGRASATNEKLFF
TGTGCCAGTAGTATAGGCGGCAGGGCGAGTGCAACTAATGAAAAACTGTTTTTT
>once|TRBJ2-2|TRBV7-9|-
CASSAGRGWDTGELFF
TGTGCCAGCAGCGCCGGGCGGGGTTGGGACACCGGGGAGCTGTTTTTT
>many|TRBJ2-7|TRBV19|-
CASPAGAIVSPPYEQYF
TGTGCCAGTCCCGCGGGGGCTATTGTCTCCCCCCCCTACGAGCAGTACTTC
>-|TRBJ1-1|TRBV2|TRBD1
CASRDRGAEAFF
TGTGCCAGCAGAGACAGGGGGGCTGAAGCTTTCTTT
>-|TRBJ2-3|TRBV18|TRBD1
CASSHPTGPDTQYF
TGTGCCAGCTCACACCCGACAGGGCCAGATACGCAGTATTTT
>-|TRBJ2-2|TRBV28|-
CASSLGGPGELFF
TGTGCCAGCAGTTTAGGCGGGCCCGGGGAGCTGTTTTTT
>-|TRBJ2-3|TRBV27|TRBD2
CASSAIAGVTDTQYF
TGTGCCAGCAGTGCCATAGCGGGGGTCACAGATACGCAGTATTTT
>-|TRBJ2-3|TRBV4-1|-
CASSQIQFTDTQYF
TGCGCCAGCAGCCAAATACAGTTCACAGATACGCAGTATTTT
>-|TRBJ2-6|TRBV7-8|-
CASSLSGTGANVLTF
TGTGCCAGCAGCTTATCGGGAACTGGGGCCAACGTCCTGACTTTC
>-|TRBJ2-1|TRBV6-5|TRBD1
CASMDRARRDEQFF
TGTGCCAGCATGGACAGGGCCAGGCGCGATGAGCAGTTCTTC
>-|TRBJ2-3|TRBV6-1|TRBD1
CASSEPRGPDTQYF
TGTGCCAGCAGTGAACCCAGGGGGCCGGATACGCAGTATTTT
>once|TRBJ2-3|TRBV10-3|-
CAMTTSSTTDTQYF
TGTGCCATGACTACTAGTTCCACCACAGATACGCAGTATTTT
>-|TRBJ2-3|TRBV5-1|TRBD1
CASRVGQGTDTQYF
TGCGCCAGCAGGGTGGGACAGGGGACAGATACGCAGTATTTT